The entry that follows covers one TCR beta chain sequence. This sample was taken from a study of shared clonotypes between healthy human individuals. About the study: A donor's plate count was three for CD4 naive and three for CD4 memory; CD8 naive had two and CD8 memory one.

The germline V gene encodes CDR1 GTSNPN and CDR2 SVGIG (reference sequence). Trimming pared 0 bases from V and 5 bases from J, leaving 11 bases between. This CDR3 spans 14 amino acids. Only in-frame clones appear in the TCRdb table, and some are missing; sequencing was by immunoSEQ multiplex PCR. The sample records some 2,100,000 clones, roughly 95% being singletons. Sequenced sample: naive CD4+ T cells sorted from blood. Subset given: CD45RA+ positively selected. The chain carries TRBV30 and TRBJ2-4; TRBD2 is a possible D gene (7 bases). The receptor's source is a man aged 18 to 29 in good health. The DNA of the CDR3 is TGTGCCTGGAGTGTAGGGGGGGTCCAAAACATTCAGTACTTC. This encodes CAWSVGGVQNIQYF.